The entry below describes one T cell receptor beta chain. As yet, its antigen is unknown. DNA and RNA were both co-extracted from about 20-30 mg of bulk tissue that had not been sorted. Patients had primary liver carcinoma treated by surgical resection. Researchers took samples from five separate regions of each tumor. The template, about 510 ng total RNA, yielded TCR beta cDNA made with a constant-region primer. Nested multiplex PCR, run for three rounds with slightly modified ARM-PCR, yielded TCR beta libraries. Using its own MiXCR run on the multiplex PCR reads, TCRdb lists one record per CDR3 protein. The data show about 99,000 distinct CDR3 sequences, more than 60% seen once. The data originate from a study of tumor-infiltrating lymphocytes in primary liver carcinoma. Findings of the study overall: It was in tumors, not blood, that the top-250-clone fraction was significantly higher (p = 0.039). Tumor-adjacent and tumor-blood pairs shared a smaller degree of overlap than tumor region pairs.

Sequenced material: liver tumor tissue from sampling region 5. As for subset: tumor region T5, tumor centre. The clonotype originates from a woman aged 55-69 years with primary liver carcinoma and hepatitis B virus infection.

CDR3 DNA: TGCAGCATTGGGCGGTTTAGCGGAACGTACAATGAGCAGTTCTTC. This gives the protein CSIGRFSGTYNEQFF. The V call is TRBV29-1, the J call TRBJ2-1; weak D call: TRBD2 (6 bases). The CDR3 extends over 15 amino acids. The V end lost 8 bases, the J end lost 4 bases, and 21 bases lay between the germline ends. Germline V gene data show CDR1 as SQVTM and CDR2 as ANQGSEA.